This T cell receptor (beta chain) was recorded in a study of T cell responses to AZD1222 COVID-19 vaccine. Study in general: Samples with a second dose at about 4 or about 12 weeks were pooled together. Study-level results: Repertoire sampling occurred only after the peak T cell response. Only a handful of AZD1222 recipients tested seropositive at baseline. Most donors were white British and more were female, and clonal diversity was possibly underestimated.

The length of the CDR3 is 17 residues. The germline gives CDR1 SGHAT, CDR2 FQNNGV. Trimming left V 3 bases short and J 2 bases short, with 19 bases between. About this clone itself: What it binds is not known.

Generated by immunoSEQ multiplex PCR, the TCRdb table keeps only in-frame clones and is missing some. The sample carries around 94,000 clones, 88% recorded once. This TCR came from an adult in good health. The chain has TRBV11-2 and TRBJ1-2; D might be TRBD1 (5 bases). The source was peripheral blood, collected on day 0 of AZD1222 vaccination. The CDR3 DNA reads as TGTGCCAGCAGCTTTATCCCCTCTTTGGGGGACAACTATGGCTACACCTTC. It codes for CASSFIPSLGDNYGYTF.